This entry concerns a single TCR beta chain. The sample holds one count of this clone. Its antigen is not yet known. Base qualities are not at hand, and no much larger clone is one base apart. This record comes from a study of blood T cell repertoires in COVID-19 (TCRdb year 2020). Concerning the study at large: Collaborator samples came from the United States, Italy and Spain and covered acute and convalescent phases of COVID-19. The dataset comprised deeply sampled blood TCRbeta repertoires from subjects exposed to, actively infected with, or recovered from COVID-19. The samples were drawn from the first 160 participants of the ongoing ImmuneRACE study and from some 1,300 subjects provided by 6 global collaborators. The repertoires were released in a freely available public database intended as a resource for research on the immune response to SARS-CoV-2. Where available, HLA class I and class II types were obtained from metadata supplied by the sample provider rather than from assay-based typing. The prospective study material was composed of cDNA or gDNA derived from T cells, B-cell-depleted T cells, or PBMCs. Sample metadata almost always included a de-identified subject ID, COVID-19 status, age in years and sex.

What the research found in general, with its limitations: The amount of clinical and demographic metadata varied by source and participant and was provided uncurated.

TCRbeta CDR3 regions were amplified from genomic DNA by means of the immunoSEQ Assay, a bias-controlled multiplex PCR. In the original analysis: Within the assay, amplification of reference gene primers was used to estimate how many nucleated cells each sample contained. Sequence reads were collapsed and filtered to measure the absolute abundance of every unique TCRbeta CDR3 rearrangement. Productive Simpson clonality was computed per sample as the square root of Simpson's diversity index over productive rearrangements. TCRdb obtained this table from immuneACCESS and retained in-frame rearrangements with V and J assigned. These tables miss some clones; where compared with another copy, unresolved V genes account for less than half of the shortfall, and the remainder is unexplained. The D gene and trimming were derived from the DNA, and the V and J assignments and clone size from that table. The sample table holds around 270,000 clones, of which around 90% were seen once. In total, the top ten clones hold approximately 4% of the sample.

Ends trimmed: V by 8 bases, J by 0 bases; bases unmatched to a gene: 7. Looking up the germline V gene yields CDR1 SGHTA and CDR2 FQGNSA. Including the terminal cysteine and phenylalanine, the CDR3 comprises 15 residues. Only the CDR3 part of the read is kept: 45 bases, read in frame from the first base. A second Seattle source provided samples from volunteer blood donors who had recovered from COVID-19. Each collaborating institution followed its own protocols to collect whole blood in K2EDTA tubes. Collaborator samples were shipped for TCRbeta analysis as frozen whole blood, isolated PBMCs, or DNA extracted from either sample type.

Sample: peripheral blood. This chain joins TRBV7-2 to TRBJ2-3; the junction holds 8 bases that match TRBD2. This TCR was sampled from a man in his 60s who had recovered from COVID-19. Here is the DNA: TGTGCCAGCCACCCCGGGGGGGCAAGCACAGATACGCAGTATTTT. Translated, it reads CASHPGGASTDTQYF.